Following are 22 T cell receptor beta chains from one sample sequenced in a study of CD8+CD57+ T cells in acquired aplastic anemia. Selection for sequencing was limited to patients who had shown CD8+CD57+ cell expansion by flow cytometry. The study profiled TCR beta VDJ and CDR3 using genomic DNA as template. Each CDR3 protein is one row after TCRdb ran MiXCR on the reads. This repertoire shows some 120,000 distinct CDR3 sequences, about 40% found once; its top ten account for over 2%. Sequences were obtained from sorted CD4+, CD8+, or CD8+CD57+ T cells (not recorded which) from PBMCs. These receptors were taken from a human donor with aplastic anemia.

The V call is TRBV2, the J call TRBJ2-7, with 8 bases matching TRBD1. Germline values: CDR1 SNHLY, CDR2 FYNNEI. The CDR3 has 13 amino acids. The V gene end was trimmed by 5 bases and the J gene end by 5 bases; junction bases not matched to a gene: 5. CDR3 DNA: TGTGCCAGCAGTTTCGACAGGGGTGACGAGCAGTACTTC. Translation: CASSFDRGDEQYF.

In its sample, this clonotype was seen many times. This chain connects TRBV14 to TRBJ1-3; D is unresolved. Germline lookup yields CDR1 SGHDN and CDR2 FVKESK. This CDR3 is built from 11 residues. Trimming pared 1 base from V and 7 bases from J, leaving 2 bases between. CDR3 amino acids: CASSQVNTIYF. CDR3 in DNA: TGTGCCAGCAGCCAAGTGAACACCATATATTTT.

This clonotype was found many times. CDR3 amino acids: CASSQPGQGYEQYV. The DNA for the CDR3 is TGCGCCAGCAGCCAGCCCGGACAGGGCTACGAGCAGTACGTC. The chain carries TRBV4-1 and TRBJ2-7, with 8 bases that match TRBD1. This CDR3 is 14 amino acids long. From germline, CDR1 is MGHRA and CDR2 YSYEKL. Trimming removed 3 bases from V and 3 bases from J; junction bases left unmatched: 4.

This clonotype was seen repeatedly, ten times or more. The CDR3 DNA follows: TGTGCCAGCAGCCACGGGGACAGGGGGAATGAGCAGTTCTTC. Translating it yields CASSHGDRGNEQFF. The chain is built from TRBV2 and TRBJ2-1; 11 bases are a match to TRBD1. Germline V lookup: CDR1 SNHLY, CDR2 FYNNEI. CDR3 length: 14 amino acids. The ends lost 6 bases at V and 7 bases at J; junction bases unmatched: 5.

This chain links TRBV29-1 with TRBJ2-5; D is unresolved. This CDR3 comprises 10 residues. The germline V gene has CDR1 SQVTM and CDR2 ANQGSEA. CDR3 loop: CSAIRETQYF. The CDR3 DNA reads TGCAGTGCTATCCGGGAGACCCAGTACTTC.

About this clonotype itself: A much larger clone differs by one base, so this may be a read error. This CDR3 reads CATSDVGPGGAGELFF. Here the CDR3 DNA reads TGTGCCACCAGTGATGTGGGCCCGGGGGGGGCCGGGGAGCTGTTTTTT. The chain joins TRBV24-1 to TRBJ2-2; TRBD2 aligns across 8 bases. Trimming took 3 bases from V and 6 from J; bases not matched to a gene: 8. The CDR3 runs to 16 residues. Per germline, CDR1 KGHDR and CDR2 SFDVKD.

The chain joins TRBV29-1 to TRBJ1-1, with D unclear. Germline lookup yields CDR1 SQVTM and CDR2 ANQGSEA. The CDR3 is 12 residues long. Trimming took 4 bases from V and 4 from J, leaving 10 bases between them. The CDR3 nucleotides read TGCAGCGTTGGGGTAAAGACCACTGAAGCTTTCTTT. Its protein product is CSVGVKTTEAFF.

This clonotype was counted ten times or more. The chain employs TRBV4-2 and TRBJ2-1; TRBD2 matches 9 bases. Germline CDR1 and CDR2: LGHNA and YNFKEQ. Losses at the gene ends were 4 bases for V and 0 bases for J; bases not matched to a gene: 10. This CDR3 has 18 amino acids. This CDR3 reads CASSRGGGGALSYNEQFF. The CDR3, as DNA: TGTGCCAGCAGCCGAGGTGGCGGGGGGGCCCTCTCCTACAATGAGCAGTTCTTC.

The V gene is TRBV19, the J gene TRBJ1-1; unclear D gene. Trimming took off 4 bases at V and 6 bases at J, with 12 bases between the two ends. This CDR3 contains 13 residues. Germline V CDR1 and CDR2: LNHDA, SQIVND (reference sequence). The CDR3, as DNA: TGTGCCAGTAGTACGAAAGGAAGCCCTGAAGCTTTCTTT. It translates to CASSTKGSPEAFF. Looking up the rest from reference TRBV19 and TRBJ1-1 gives the full variable domain: DGGITQSPKYLFRKEGQNVTLSCEQNLNHDAMYWYRQDPGQGLRLIYYSQIVNDFQKGDIAEGYSVSREKKESFPLTVTSAQKNPTAFYLCASSTKGSPEAFFGQGTRLTVV.

This clonotype was recorded at least ten times. The V gene is TRBV12-3 or TRBV12-4, the J gene TRBJ1-1; unclear D gene. The CDR3 has 14 residues. Trimming left V 3 bases short and J 2 bases short, with 10 bases between. Here the CDR3 DNA reads TGTGCCAGCAGTTTTTTGAGTGGTAACACTGAAGCTTTCTTT. Residues: CASSFLSGNTEAFF.

This chain uses TRBV2 with TRBJ2-7; 7 bases line up with TRBD1. Trimming at V came to 0 bases and at J to 6 bases, leaving 8 bases not matched to a gene. Germline CDR1 reads SNHLY; CDR2 reads FYNNEI. The CDR3 is 15 amino acids. The CDR3: CASSEARDRVTEQYF. In nucleotides, the CDR3 is TGTGCCAGCAGTGAAGCGCGAGACAGGGTTACCGAGCAGTACTTC.

This clonotype was seen ten or more times. The chain couples TRBV2 to TRBJ2-5; D uncertain. The CDR3 has 12 amino acids. V was clipped by 4 bases and J by 1 base, with 4 bases between them. Germline V gene data show CDR1 as SNHLY and CDR2 as FYNNEI. In DNA, the CDR3 is TGTGCCAGCAGTGTCAGCCAAGAGACCCAGTACTTC. Translation: CASSVSQETQYF.

This clonotype was detected only a few times. The chain couples TRBV11-1 to TRBJ2-5; a possible D gene is TRBD1 (5 bases). CDR1 is SGHAT, CDR2 FQDESV, per germline (reference sequence). V shed 6 bases and J shed 4 bases, with 21 bases lying between them. This CDR3 is 16 amino acids long. The CDR3 spells CASSKGAKYDRETQYF. As DNA, the CDR3 is TGTGCCAGCAGTAAAGGGGCGAAGTACGATCGAGAGACCCAGTACTTC. Supplemented by reference TRBV11-1 and TRBJ2-5, the full variable domain reads EAEVAQSPRYKITEKSQAVAFWCDPISGHATLYWYRQILGQGPELLVQFQDESVVDDSQLPKDRFSAERLKGVDSTLKIQPAELGDSAMYLCASSKGAKYDRETQYFGPGTRLLVL.

This clonotype was recorded at least ten times. The chain links TRBV12-3 or TRBV12-4 to TRBJ2-7; possible D gene TRBD1, 5 bases. Trimming stripped 8 bases from V and 6 bases from J, with 23 bases between. The CDR3 has 15 residues. Written as DNA, the CDR3 is TGTGCCAGCGCATCAGGGTCCGGCGGATGGGGCGAGCAGTACTTC. It yields the protein CASASGSGGWGEQYF.

This clonotype was observed many times. The V call is TRBV12-5, the J call TRBJ1-3; 9 bases line up with TRBD1. Germline CDR1 reads LGHNT; CDR2 reads FRNRAP. Trimming took 0 bases from V and 4 from J; bases not matched to a gene: 7. The CDR3 has 17 residues. The CDR3 loop reads CASGLVLGQGNGNTIYF. For the CDR3, the DNA is TGTGCTAGTGGTTTGGTACTGGGACAGGGTAACGGAAACACCATATATTTT. The full variable domain, with the rest looked up from reference TRBV12-5 and TRBJ1-3, is DARVTQTPRHKVTEMGQEVTMRCQPILGHNTVFWYRQTMMQGLELLAYFRNRAPLDDSGMPKDRFSAEMPDATLATLKIQPSEPRDSAVYFCASGLVLGQGNGNTIYFGEGSWLTVV.

This clonotype was counted once. V gene TRBV2 combines with J gene TRBJ2-3; the D is unclear. Germline V gene lookup returns CDR1 SNHLY and CDR2 FYNNEI. V lost 3 bases, J lost 0 bases, and 7 bases lay in between. This CDR3 comprises 14 residues. CDR3 loop: CASSEVPSTDTQYF. The CDR3 coding sequence is TGTGCCAGCAGTGAGGTTCCGAGCACAGATACGCAGTATTTT.

V usage is TRBV6-1 and J usage is TRBJ2-7; 13 nucleotides line up with TRBD2. Germline V CDR1 and CDR2: MNHNS, SASEGT. The CDR3 totals 14 residues. Here the CDR3 DNA reads TGTGCCAGCCGGGGACTAGCGGGGTTTGCCGAGCTGTACGTC. Translation: CASRGLAGFAELYV.

At least ten counts were recorded for this clonotype. A much larger clone lies a single base off, so this may be a read error. The chain has TRBV7-2 and TRBJ1-6; 7 nucleotides line up with TRBD1. CDR3 size: 15 residues. Per the germline V gene, CDR1 is SGHTA and CDR2 is FQGNSA. V trimming: 5 bases; J trimming: 9 bases; junction bases outside the gene matches: 10. CDR3 sequence: CASSPRQGGSSPLHF. The DNA for the CDR3 is TGTGCCAGCAGCCCTCGACAGGGTGGTAGTTCACCCCTCCACTTT.

This clonotype was detected once. CDR3 loop: CASSSYVEQFF. In DNA form, the CDR3 reads TGTGCCAGTAGTTCGTACGTTGAGCAGTTCTTC. This chain links TRBV19 with TRBJ2-1; D gene ambiguous. V was shortened by 5 bases and J by 9 bases, with 8 bases between the two germline ends. CDR3 size: 11 residues. CDR1 and CDR2 from the germline V gene are LNHDA and SQIVND (reference sequence).

The chain has TRBV2 and TRBJ2-3; D is uncertain. Germline V CDR1 and CDR2: SNHLY, FYNNEI. Trimming stripped 6 bases from V and 5 bases from J, with 15 bases between. The CDR3 has 14 residues. The CDR3 loop is CASSVGTVRDTQYF. The CDR3 bases are TGTGCCAGCAGCGTAGGAACAGTCAGAGATACGCAGTATTTT.

This clonotype was detected once. Since a much larger clone is just one base distant, this may be a read error. The V gene is TRBV12-3 or TRBV12-4, the J gene TRBJ2-1, with 7 bases that match TRBD1. The CDR3 sequence is 13 residues long. As DNA, the CDR3 is TGTGCCAGCAGTGGGACAGATTACAATGAGCGGTTCTTC. Its translation: CASSGTDYNERFF.

This clonotype appeared many times. The chain links TRBV24-1 to TRBJ2-3; 9 nucleotides match TRBD1. Trimming took 2 bases from V and 5 from J; bases not matched to a gene: 13. This CDR3 has 18 amino acids. Germline V lookup: CDR1 KGHDR, CDR2 SFDVKD. CDR3 residues: CATSDWGWGTGGGDTQYF. CDR3 bases: TGTGCCACCAGTGATTGGGGTTGGGGCACAGGGGGCGGAGATACGCAGTATTTT.